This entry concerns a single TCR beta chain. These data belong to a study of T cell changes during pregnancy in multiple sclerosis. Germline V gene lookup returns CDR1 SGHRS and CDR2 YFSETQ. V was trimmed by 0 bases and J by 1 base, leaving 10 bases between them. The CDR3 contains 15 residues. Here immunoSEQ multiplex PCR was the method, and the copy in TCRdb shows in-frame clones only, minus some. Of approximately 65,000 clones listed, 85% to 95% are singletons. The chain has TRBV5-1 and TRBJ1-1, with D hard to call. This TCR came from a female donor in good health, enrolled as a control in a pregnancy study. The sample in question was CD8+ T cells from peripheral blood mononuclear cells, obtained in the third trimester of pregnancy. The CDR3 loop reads CASSLAGVQNTEAFF. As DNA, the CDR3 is TGCGCCAGCAGCTTGGCCGGGGTTCAGAACACTGAAGCTTTCTTT. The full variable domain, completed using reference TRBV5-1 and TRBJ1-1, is KAGVTQTPRYLIKTRGQQVTLSCSPISGHRSVSWYQQTPGQGLQFLFEYFSETQRNKGNFPGRFSGRQFSNSRSEMNVSTLELGDSALYLCASSLAGVQNTEAFFGQGTRLTVV.